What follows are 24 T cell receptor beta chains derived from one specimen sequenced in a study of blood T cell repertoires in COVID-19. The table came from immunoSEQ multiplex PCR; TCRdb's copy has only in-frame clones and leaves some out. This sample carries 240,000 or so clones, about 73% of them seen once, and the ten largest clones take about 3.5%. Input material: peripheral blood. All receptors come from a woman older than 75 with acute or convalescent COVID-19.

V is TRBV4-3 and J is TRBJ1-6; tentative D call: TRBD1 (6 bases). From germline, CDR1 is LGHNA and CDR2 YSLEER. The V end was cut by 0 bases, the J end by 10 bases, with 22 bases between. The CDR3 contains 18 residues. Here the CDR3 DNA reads TGCGCCAGCAGCCAAGAGAAAAGGCAGGGGAATTTAGGGTCACCCCTCCACTTT. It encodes CASSQEKRQGNLGSPLHF.

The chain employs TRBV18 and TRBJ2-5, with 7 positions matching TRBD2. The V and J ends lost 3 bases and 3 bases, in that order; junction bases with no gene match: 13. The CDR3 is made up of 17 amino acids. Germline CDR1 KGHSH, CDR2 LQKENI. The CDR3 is CASSPFSGTGNKETQYF. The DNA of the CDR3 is TGTGCCAGCTCACCGTTCAGCGGGACGGGAAATAAAGAGACCCAGTACTTC.

The CDR3 DNA is TGTGCCAGTAGTATAAGGGGCGGGAGGACGTCCGAGCAGTACTTC. Translation gives CASSIRGGRTSEQYF. The genes are TRBV19 and TRBJ2-7; 8 bases line up with TRBD2. The CDR3 sequence is 15 residues long. With V trimmed by 2 bases and J by 6 bases, 9 bases remained unmatched. CDR1 LNHDA and CDR2 SQIVND come from the germline V gene (reference sequence).

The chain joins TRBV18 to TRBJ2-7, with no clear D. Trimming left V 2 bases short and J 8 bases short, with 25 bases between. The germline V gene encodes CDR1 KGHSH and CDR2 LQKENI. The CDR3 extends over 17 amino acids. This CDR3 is CASSPIKRSKDATKQYF. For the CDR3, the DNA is TGTGCCAGCTCACCAATTAAGCGATCCAAAGACGCTACAAAGCAGTACTTC.

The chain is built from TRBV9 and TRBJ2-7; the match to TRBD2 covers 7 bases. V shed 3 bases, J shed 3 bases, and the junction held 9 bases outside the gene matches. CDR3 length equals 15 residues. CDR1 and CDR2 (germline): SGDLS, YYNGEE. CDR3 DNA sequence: TGTGCCAGCAGCGCCGGTCTGGGGGGGTACTACGAGCAGTACTTC. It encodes CASSAGLGGYYEQYF.

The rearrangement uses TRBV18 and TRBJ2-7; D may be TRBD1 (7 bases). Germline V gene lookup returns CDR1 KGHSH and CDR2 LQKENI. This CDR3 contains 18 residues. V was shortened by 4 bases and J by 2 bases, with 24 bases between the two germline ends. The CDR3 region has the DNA TGTGCCAGCTCACTGGGGACAGCAGTTAGCGGAGCTACCTACGAGCAGTACTTC. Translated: CASSLGTAVSGATYEQYF.

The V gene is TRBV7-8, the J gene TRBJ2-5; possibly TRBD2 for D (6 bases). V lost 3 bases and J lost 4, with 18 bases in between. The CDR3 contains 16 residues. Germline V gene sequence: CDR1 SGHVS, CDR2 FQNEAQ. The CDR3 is CASSFMGSGVGETQYF. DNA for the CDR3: TGTGCCAGCAGCTTCATGGGTTCGGGGGTAGGAGAGACCCAGTACTTC. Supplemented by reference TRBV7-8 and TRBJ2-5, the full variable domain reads GAGVSQSPRYKVAKRGQDVALRCDPISGHVSLFWYQQALGQGPEFLTYFQNEAQLDKSGLPSDRFFAERPEGSVSTLKIQRTQQEDSAVYLCASSFMGSGVGETQYFGPGTRLLVL.

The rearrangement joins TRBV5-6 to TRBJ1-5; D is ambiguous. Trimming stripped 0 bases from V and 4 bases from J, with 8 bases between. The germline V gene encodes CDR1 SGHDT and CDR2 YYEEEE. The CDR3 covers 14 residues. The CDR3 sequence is CASSLGQKNQPQHF. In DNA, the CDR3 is TGTGCCAGCAGCTTGGGTCAGAAAAATCAGCCCCAGCATTTT. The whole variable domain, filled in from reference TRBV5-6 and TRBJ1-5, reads DAGVTQSPTHLIKTRGQQVTLRCSPKSGHDTVSWYQQALGQGPQFIFQYYEEEERQRGNFPDRFSGHQFPNYSSELNVNALLLGDSALYLCASSLGQKNQPQHFGDGTRLSIL.

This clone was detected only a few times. CDR3 in DNA: TGTGCCTGGGGGACAGAGAACACTGAAGCTTTCTTT. Its protein is CAWGTENTEAFF. The chain employs TRBV30 and TRBJ1-1; TRBD1 agrees at 7 bases. The CDR3 has 12 amino acids. Germline V gene lookup returns CDR1 GTSNPN and CDR2 SVGIG (reference sequence). V lost 5 bases, J lost 1 base, and 1 base stayed unmatched.

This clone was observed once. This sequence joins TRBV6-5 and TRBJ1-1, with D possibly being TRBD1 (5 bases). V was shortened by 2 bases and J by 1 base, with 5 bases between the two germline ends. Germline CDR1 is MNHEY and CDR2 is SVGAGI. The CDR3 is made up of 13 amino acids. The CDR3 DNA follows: TGTGCCAGCAGTTACGGACAGAACACTGAAGCTTTCTTT. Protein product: CASSYGQNTEAFF.

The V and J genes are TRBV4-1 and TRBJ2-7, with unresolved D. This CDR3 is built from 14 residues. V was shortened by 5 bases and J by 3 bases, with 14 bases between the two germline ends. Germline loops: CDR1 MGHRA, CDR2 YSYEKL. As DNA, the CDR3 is TGCGCCAGCAGCGCAGGTAATGGGCTCTACGAGCAGTACTTC. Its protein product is CASSAGNGLYEQYF.

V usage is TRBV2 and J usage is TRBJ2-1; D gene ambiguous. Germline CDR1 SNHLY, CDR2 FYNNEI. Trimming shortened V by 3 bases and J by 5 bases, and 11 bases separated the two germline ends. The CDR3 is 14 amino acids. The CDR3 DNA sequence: TGTGCCAGCAGTGATAACGGAGCCGACAATGAGCAGTTCTTC. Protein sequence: CASSDNGADNEQFF.

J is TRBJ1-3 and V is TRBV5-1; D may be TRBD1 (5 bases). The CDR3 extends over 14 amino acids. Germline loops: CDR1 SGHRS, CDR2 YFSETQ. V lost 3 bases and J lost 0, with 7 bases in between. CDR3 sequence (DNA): TGCGCCAGCAGCTCGGACATCTCTGGAAACACCATATATTTT. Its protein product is CASSSDISGNTIYF.

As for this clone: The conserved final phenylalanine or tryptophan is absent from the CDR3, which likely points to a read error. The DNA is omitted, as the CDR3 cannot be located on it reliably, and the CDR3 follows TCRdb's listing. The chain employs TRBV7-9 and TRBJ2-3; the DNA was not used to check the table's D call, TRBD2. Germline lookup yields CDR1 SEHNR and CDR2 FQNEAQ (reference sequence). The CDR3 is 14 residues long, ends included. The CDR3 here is CASSSLLAGGPKII.

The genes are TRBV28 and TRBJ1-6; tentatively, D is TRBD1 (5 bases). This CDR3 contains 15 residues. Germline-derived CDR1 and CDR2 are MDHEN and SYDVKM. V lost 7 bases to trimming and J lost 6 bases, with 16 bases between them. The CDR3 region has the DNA TGTGCCAGCACCCCAGGGCGGAAAACTAATTCACCCCTCCACTTT. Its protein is CASTPGRKTNSPLHF.

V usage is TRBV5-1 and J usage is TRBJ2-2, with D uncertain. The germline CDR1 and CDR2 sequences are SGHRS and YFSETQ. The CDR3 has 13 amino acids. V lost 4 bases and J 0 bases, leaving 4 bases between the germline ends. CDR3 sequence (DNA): TGCGCCAGCAGCCCTGCGAACACCGGGGAGCTGTTTTTT. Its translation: CASSPANTGELFF.

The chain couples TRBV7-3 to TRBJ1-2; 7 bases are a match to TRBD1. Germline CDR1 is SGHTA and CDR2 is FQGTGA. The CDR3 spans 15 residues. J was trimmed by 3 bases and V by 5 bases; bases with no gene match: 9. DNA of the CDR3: TGTGCCAGCAGCCCCGTCCCGGGGACAGACTATGGCTACACCTTC. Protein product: CASSPVPGTDYGYTF.

CDR3: CASILQGGMGGSGNTIYF. CDR3 DNA: TGTGCCAGCATCCTCCAGGGAGGTATGGGGGGCTCTGGAAACACCATATATTTT. The rearrangement joins TRBV7-9 to TRBJ1-3, with a tentative D call TRBD1 (5 bases). The V end was cut by 7 bases, the J end by 0 bases, with 22 bases between. The CDR3 runs 18 residues. Looked up from germline, CDR1 is SEHNR and CDR2 is FQNEAQ (reference sequence).

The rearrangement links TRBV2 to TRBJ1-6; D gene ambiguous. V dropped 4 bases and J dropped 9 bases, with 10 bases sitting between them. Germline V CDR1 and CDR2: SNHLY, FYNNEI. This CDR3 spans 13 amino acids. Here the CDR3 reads CASSGAFGSPLHF. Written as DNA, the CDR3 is TGTGCCAGCAGTGGGGCATTTGGTTCACCCCTCCACTTT.

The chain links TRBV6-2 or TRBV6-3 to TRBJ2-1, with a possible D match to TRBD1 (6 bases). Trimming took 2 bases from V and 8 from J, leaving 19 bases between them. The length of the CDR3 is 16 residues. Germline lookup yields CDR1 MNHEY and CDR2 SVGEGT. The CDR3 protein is CASSYPAGQWLDEQFF. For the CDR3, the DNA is TGTGCCAGCAGTTACCCGGCTGGACAGTGGCTTGATGAGCAGTTCTTC.

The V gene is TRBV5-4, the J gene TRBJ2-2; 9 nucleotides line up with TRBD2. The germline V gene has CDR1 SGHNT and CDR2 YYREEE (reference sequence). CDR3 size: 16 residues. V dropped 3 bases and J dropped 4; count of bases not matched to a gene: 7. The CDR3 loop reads CASSSVAGDSTGELFF. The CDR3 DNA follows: TGTGCCAGCAGCTCTGTAGCGGGAGACTCCACCGGGGAGCTGTTTTTT.

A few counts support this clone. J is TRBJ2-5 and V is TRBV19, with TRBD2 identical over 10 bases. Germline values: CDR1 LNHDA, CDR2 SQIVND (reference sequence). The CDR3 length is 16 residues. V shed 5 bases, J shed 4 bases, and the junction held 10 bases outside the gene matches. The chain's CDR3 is CASSDNLAGVRETQYF. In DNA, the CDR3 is TGTGCCAGTAGTGATAACCTAGCGGGAGTTCGAGAGACCCAGTACTTC.

The CDR3 region is CASSGPPGGASQPQHF. The CDR3, as DNA: TGTGCCAGCAGTGGCCCCCCAGGGGGCGCGAGTCAGCCCCAGCATTTT. The chain employs TRBV2 and TRBJ1-5; TRBD1 matches 8 bases. V trimming: 4 bases; J trimming: 6 bases; junction bases outside the gene matches: 11. The CDR3 is made up of 16 amino acids. Per the germline V gene, CDR1 is SNHLY and CDR2 is FYNNEI.

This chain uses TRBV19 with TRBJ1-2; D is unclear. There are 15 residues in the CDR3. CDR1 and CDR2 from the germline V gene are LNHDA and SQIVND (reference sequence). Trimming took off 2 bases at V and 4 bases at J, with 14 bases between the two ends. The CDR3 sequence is CASSITHSDPYGYTF. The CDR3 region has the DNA TGTGCCAGTAGTATAACCCACAGTGACCCCTATGGCTACACCTTC.